What follows are 17 T cell receptor beta chains derived from one specimen sequenced in a study of blood T cell repertoires in COVID-19. This table comes from immunoSEQ multiplex PCR, and its TCRdb copy is limited to in-frame clones, with some not included. The sample records about 140,000 clones, about 84% being singletons. The sequenced sample was PBMCs or T cells enriched from blood (not recorded which). The receptors were gathered from a woman aged 18-29 years who had been exposed to COVID-19.

DNA of the CDR3: TGTGCCAGCAGGCGTGGACAGGGTCTCTATGGCTACACCTTC. It specifies CASRRGQGLYGYTF. V and J are TRBV6-5 and TRBJ1-2, with TRBD1 matching over 8 bases. The trim removed 6 bases at V and 4 bases at J, leaving 7 bases unmatched. Germline V gene sequence: CDR1 MNHEY, CDR2 SVGAGI. The CDR3 extends over 14 amino acids.

This chain connects TRBV11-2 to TRBJ1-2; D uncertain. This CDR3 comprises 12 residues. V lost 1 base and J 8 bases, leaving 8 bases between the germline ends. Germline values: CDR1 SGHAT, CDR2 FQNNGV. The CDR3 here is CASSLGPGGYTF. The CDR3 DNA is TGTGCCAGCAGCTTAGGACCGGGGGGCTACACCTTC.

The genes are TRBV10-3 and TRBJ1-4, with 7 bases that match TRBD1. V shed 3 bases, J shed 2 bases, and the junction held 6 bases outside the gene matches. This CDR3 is 16 amino acids long. Germline V gives CDR1 ENHRY, CDR2 SYGVKD. CDR3 nucleotides: TGTGCCATCAGTGATAACAGGGGTATGACTAATGAAAAACTGTTTTTT. Its translation is CAISDNRGMTNEKLFF.

The CDR3 here is CAWGDRGYEQYF. As DNA, the CDR3 is TGTGCCTGGGGGGACAGGGGTTACGAGCAGTACTTC. The chain joins TRBV30 to TRBJ2-7, with 10 bases that match TRBD1. The CDR3 length is 12 residues. Germline values: CDR1 GTSNPN, CDR2 SVGIG (reference sequence). V shed 5 bases and J 4 bases; nucleotides not matched to a gene: 2.

The rearrangement links TRBV30 to TRBJ2-3; the D is unclear. Germline lookup yields CDR1 GTSNPN and CDR2 SVGIG (reference sequence). There are 15 residues in the CDR3. Trimming stripped 0 bases from V and 1 base from J, with 11 bases between. This chain's CDR3 is CAWSVTGYGTDTQYF. For the CDR3, the DNA is TGTGCCTGGAGTGTAACCGGGTATGGCACAGATACGCAGTATTTT.

This chain connects TRBV29-1 to TRBJ2-7, with TRBD1 matching over 10 bases. V lost 4 bases, J lost 5 bases, and 5 bases stayed unmatched. The CDR3 sequence is 13 residues long. Per the germline V gene, CDR1 is SQVTM and CDR2 is ANQGSEA. CDR3 DNA: TGCAGCGTTGGGGGACAGGGGCAGCACGAGCAGTACTTC. As protein: CSVGGQGQHEQYF.

The rearrangement uses TRBV29-1 and TRBJ1-2, with D possibly being TRBD1 (6 bases). The length of the CDR3 is 13 residues. In germline, CDR1 is SQVTM, CDR2 ANQGSEA. Trimming removed 7 bases from V and 0 bases from J, with 12 bases in between. The CDR3 reads CSAVAGANYGYTF. The CDR3 bases are TGCAGCGCCGTGGCAGGGGCTAACTATGGCTACACCTTC.

A single count supports this clone. The V call is TRBV5-1, the J call TRBJ1-1; D uncertain. Germline V CDR1 and CDR2: SGHRS, YFSETQ. Trimming stripped 0 bases from V and 3 bases from J, with 12 bases between. The length of the CDR3 is 15 residues. Here the CDR3 reads CASSLVRGGDTEAFF. For the CDR3, the DNA is TGCGCCAGCAGCTTGGTTCGGGGTGGGGACACTGAAGCTTTCTTT.

The chain has TRBV18 and TRBJ1-2; D gene ambiguous. V was clipped by 3 bases and J by 2 bases, with 22 bases between them. The germline V gene encodes CDR1 KGHSH and CDR2 LQKENI. This CDR3 is 18 amino acids long. The CDR3 reads CASSPWQRKAGGNYGYTF. Here the CDR3 DNA reads TGTGCCAGCTCACCCTGGCAGCGGAAAGCCGGAGGGAACTATGGCTACACCTTC.

V is TRBV2 and J is TRBJ2-7; 9 bases agree with TRBD1. The germline V gene encodes CDR1 SNHLY and CDR2 FYNNEI. V lost 3 bases, J lost 3 bases, and 6 bases stayed unmatched. This CDR3 contains 15 residues. The CDR3 DNA follows: TGTGCCAGCAGTGAGCTGGGACAGGGCGTCTACGAGCAGTACTTC. This codes for CASSELGQGVYEQYF.

The rearrangement links TRBV7-3 to TRBJ2-1, with 8 bases lining up with TRBD2. The CDR3 is 18 residues long. CDR1 SGHTA and CDR2 FQGTGA come from the germline V gene. The J segment lost 7 bases and the V segment lost 4 bases, leaving 18 bases of the junction unmatched. Here the CDR3 DNA reads TGTGCCAGCAGCTCCTTTGGGAGGCGGGGGGCCAGCTTTAATGAGCAGTTCTTC. This gives the protein CASSSFGRRGASFNEQFF.

The chain is built from TRBV29-1 and TRBJ2-2, with D maybe TRBD1 (6 bases). In germline, CDR1 is SQVTM, CDR2 ANQGSEA. The CDR3 contains 12 residues. The V gene lost 6 bases and the J gene lost 4 bases, with 9 bases spanning the gap. CDR3: CSVTRGTGELFF. The CDR3 DNA sequence: TGCAGCGTCACCAGGGGCACCGGGGAGCTGTTTTTT.

The chain couples TRBV19 to TRBJ1-2; tentatively, D is TRBD1 (5 bases). The CDR3 extends over 15 amino acids. The V end was cut by 7 bases, the J end by 0 bases, with 15 bases between. CDR1 is LNHDA and CDR2 is SQIVND in the germline V gene (reference sequence). The CDR3: CASTPQVRTNYGYTF. The CDR3 DNA follows: TGTGCCAGTACGCCACAGGTTCGAACTAACTATGGCTACACCTTC.

The chain combines TRBV6-6 with TRBJ1-1; 7 bases are a match to TRBD1. V was clipped by 5 bases and J by 3 bases; unmatched bases: 3. CDR3 size: 13 residues. Germline CDR1 reads MNHNY; CDR2 reads SVGAGI (reference sequence). CDR3 nucleotides: TGTGCCAGCAGTAGACAGGGTCACACTGAAGCTTTCTTT. It yields the protein CASSRQGHTEAFF.

This chain connects TRBV5-6 to TRBJ2-3, with 10 bases lining up with TRBD2. This CDR3 contains 16 residues. Germline CDR1 and CDR2: SGHDT and YYEEEE. Unmatched junction bases numbered 13, after V lost 7 bases and J lost 5 bases. The CDR3 DNA is TGTGCCAGCTCATGGGCCCTAGCGGGGGCGTTAGATACGCAGTATTTT. As protein: CASSWALAGALDTQYF.

This chain links TRBV5-6 with TRBJ2-5, with 15 bases that match TRBD2. The germline V gene encodes CDR1 SGHDT and CDR2 YYEEEE. This CDR3 contains 17 residues. Trimming removed 4 bases from V and 5 bases from J; junction bases left unmatched: 9. CDR3 residues: CASSGRTSGRARETQYF. The CDR3 nucleotides read TGTGCCAGCAGCGGGCGGACTAGCGGGAGGGCACGGGAGACCCAGTACTTC.

About this clone: At the DNA level, this CDR3 is encoded by other sequences in the same sample as well. The chain has TRBV9 and TRBJ1-1; tentative D call: TRBD1 (5 bases). From germline, CDR1 is SGDLS and CDR2 YYNGEE. CDR3 length: 14 amino acids. Trimming removed 0 bases at V and 0 bases at J, with 6 bases between. CDR3 bases: TGTGCCAGCAGCGTAGGACAGCTGAACACTGAAGCTTTCTTT. It specifies CASSVGQLNTEAFF.